This TCR beta chain was observed in a study of a mutant IDH1 vaccine in newly diagnosed glioma. Study in general: Former treatment meant radiotherapy, temozolomide, or both; the majority had gotten both. Broader study findings: Among top peripheral T cell clonotypes, changes seemed unrelated to pseudoprogression. Detectable vaccine-induced immune responses arose in around 95% of patients.

To note about this clone: Its antigen remains unidentified.

The time point was: baseline, week 1 (first vaccination visit). Treatment meaning: pre-vaccination baseline after standard-of-care therapy. The donor cohort comprised cases of new WHO grade 3 or 4 IDH1-mutant, ATRX-lost astrocytoma. The data were produced by immunoSEQ multiplex PCR, yet TCRdb's version contains in-frame clones alone and is incomplete. Counted here are 85,000 to 100,000 clones, roughly 75% occurring once; the ten biggest clones make up roughly 7%. The source of this sequence is a man aged 35 to 55 with glioma. The sample in question was PBMCs, obtained from a glioma patient treated with radiotherapy, temozolomide or both.

The CDR3 DNA sequence: TGTGCCAGCAGCCTTCGGGACGTAGAGCAGTACTTC. Encoded protein: CASSLRDVEQYF. The chain combines TRBV7-2 with TRBJ2-7, with D perhaps being TRBD1 or TRBD2 (5 bases each). V lost 5 bases and J 7 bases, leaving 12 bases between the germline ends. There are 12 residues in the CDR3. In germline, CDR1 is SGHTA, CDR2 FQGNSA.